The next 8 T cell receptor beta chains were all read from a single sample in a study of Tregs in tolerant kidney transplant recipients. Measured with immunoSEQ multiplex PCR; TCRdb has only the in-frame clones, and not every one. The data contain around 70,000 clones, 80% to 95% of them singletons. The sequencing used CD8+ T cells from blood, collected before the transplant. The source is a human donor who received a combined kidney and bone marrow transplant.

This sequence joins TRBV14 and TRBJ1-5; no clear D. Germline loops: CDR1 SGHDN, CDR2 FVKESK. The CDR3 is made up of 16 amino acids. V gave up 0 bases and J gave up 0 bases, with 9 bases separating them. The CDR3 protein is CASSQDIQYSNQPQHF. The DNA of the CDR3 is TGTGCCAGCAGCCAAGATATACAGTATAGCAATCAGCCCCAGCATTTT. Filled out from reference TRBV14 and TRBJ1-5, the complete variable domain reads EAGVTQFPSHSVIEKGQTVTLRCDPISGHDNLYWYRRVMGKEIKFLLHFVKESKQDESGMPNNRFLAERTGGTYSTLKVQPAELEDSGVYFCASSQDIQYSNQPQHFGDGTRLSIL.

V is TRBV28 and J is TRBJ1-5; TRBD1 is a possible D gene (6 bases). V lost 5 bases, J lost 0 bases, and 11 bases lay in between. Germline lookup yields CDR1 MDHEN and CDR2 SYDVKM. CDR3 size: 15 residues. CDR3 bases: TGTGCCAGCAGTACCCGACAGGATAGCAATCAGCCCCAGCATTTT. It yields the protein CASSTRQDSNQPQHF.

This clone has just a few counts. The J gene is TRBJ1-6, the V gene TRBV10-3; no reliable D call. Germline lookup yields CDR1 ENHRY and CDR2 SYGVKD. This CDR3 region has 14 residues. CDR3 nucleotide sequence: TGTGCTGCAGGTCAAGACTCCTATAATTCACCCCTCCACTTT. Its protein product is CAAGQDSYNSPLHF.

In DNA form, the CDR3 reads TGTGCCAGTACCGTGGGGACATACAATGAGCAGTTCTTC. Translated, it gives CASTVGTYNEQFF. This chain connects TRBV19 to TRBJ2-1; D may be TRBD1 (6 bases). CDR1 and CDR2 from the germline V gene are LNHDA and SQIVND (reference sequence). V was cut by 7 bases and J by 4 bases, with 11 bases left in between. The CDR3 length is 13 residues.

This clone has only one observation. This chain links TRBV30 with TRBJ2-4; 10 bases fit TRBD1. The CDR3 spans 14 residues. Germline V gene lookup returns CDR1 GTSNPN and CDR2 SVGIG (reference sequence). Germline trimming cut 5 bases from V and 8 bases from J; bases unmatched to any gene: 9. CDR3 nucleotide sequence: TGTGCCTGGGACCGTGGGACAGGGGTGGACATTCAGTACTTC. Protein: CAWDRGTGVDIQYF.

The CDR3 DNA follows: TGTGCCAGCAGCTCATATGACAGGGGGGGTTCCTCTGGGGCCAACGTCCTGACTTTC. Protein sequence: CASSSYDRGGSSGANVLTF. The V and J genes are TRBV11-3 and TRBJ2-6; 9 bases align to TRBD1. The V gene's germline CDR1 is SGHNT and CDR2 YENEEA. CDR3 size: 19 residues. Germline trimming cut 4 bases from V and 0 bases from J; bases unmatched to any gene: 10.

The CDR3 protein is CASSLGASTDTQYF. DNA of the CDR3: TGTGCCAGCAGCTTGGGAGCCAGCACAGATACGCAGTATTTT. The rearrangement links TRBV5-6 to TRBJ2-3; no clear D. Germline assignment: CDR1 SGHDT and CDR2 YYEEEE. This CDR3 has 14 residues. V dropped 0 bases and J dropped 0 bases, with 5 bases sitting between them.

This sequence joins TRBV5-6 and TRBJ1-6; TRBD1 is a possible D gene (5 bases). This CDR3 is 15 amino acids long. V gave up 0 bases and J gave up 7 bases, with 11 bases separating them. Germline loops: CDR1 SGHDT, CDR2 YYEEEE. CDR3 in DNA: TGTGCCAGCAGCTTGGGGCAGGGCTGGAATTCACCCCTCCACTTT. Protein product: CASSLGQGWNSPLHF.